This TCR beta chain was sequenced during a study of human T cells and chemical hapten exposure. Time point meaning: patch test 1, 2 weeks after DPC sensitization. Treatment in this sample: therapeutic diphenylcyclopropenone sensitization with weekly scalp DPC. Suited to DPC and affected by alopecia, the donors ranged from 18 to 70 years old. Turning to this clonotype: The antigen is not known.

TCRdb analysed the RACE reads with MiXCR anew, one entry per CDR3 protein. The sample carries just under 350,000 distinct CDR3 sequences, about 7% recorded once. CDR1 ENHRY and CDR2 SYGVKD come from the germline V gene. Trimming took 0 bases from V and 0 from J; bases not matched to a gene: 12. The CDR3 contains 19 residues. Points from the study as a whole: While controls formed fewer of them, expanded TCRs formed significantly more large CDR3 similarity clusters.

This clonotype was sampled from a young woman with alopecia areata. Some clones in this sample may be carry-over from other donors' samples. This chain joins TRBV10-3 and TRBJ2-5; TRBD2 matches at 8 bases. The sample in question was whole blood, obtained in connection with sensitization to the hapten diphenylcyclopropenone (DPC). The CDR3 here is CAISESYGSGENYQETQYF. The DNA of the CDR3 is TGTGCCATCAGTGAGTCGTATGGTAGCGGGGAGAACTACCAAGAGACCCAGTACTTC.